This T cell receptor beta chain is from a study of shared clonotypes between healthy human individuals (dated by TCRdb to about 2020). Regarding the study in general: A couple of women and a few men aged 18 to 49 years were included in the cohort. Leukapheresis yielded between about 0.9 and 8.9 billion PBMCs per donor. To increase sequencing depth and limit assay-specific biases, TCR repertoire library preparation and sequencing were carried out by different laboratories using diverse techniques. To estimate repertoire size and how much clonotype sharing occurs between individuals, the study deeply sequenced the blood TCR repertoires of roughly 5 healthy adults.

CDR1 MGHDK and CDR2 SYGVNS are derived from the germline V gene. The V end loses 9 bases and the J end loses 4 bases, and a stretch of 17 bases separates them. The cysteine opens and the phenylalanine closes a CDR3 of 14 amino acids. Only CDR3 DNA is held: 42 bases, read in frame from base 1. Using the deep immunoSEQ assay, TCR CDR3 regions were amplified from genomic DNA by multiplex PCR. Extracted genomic DNA from each cell subset was distributed evenly across all wells of several immunoSEQ 96-well plates, and each plate was treated as a replicate. For unsorted PBMC, 300 ng genomic DNA, equal to around 30,000 T cell genomes, was loaded into each replicate PCR. Genomic DNA from unsorted PBMC was sequenced over ten immunoSEQ deep assay plates. The purified libraries were quantified using a Qubit 3.0 fluorometer, sized with a Bioanalyzer 2100, and then quantified again using the KAPA Library Quantification kit. Every immunoSEQ 96-well plate was sequenced on a separate single-read 150-cycle Illumina NextSeq 550 flow cell. The authors' pipeline ran thus. The immunoSEQ output contained only junctional sequences without quality scores, so filtering could not match that applied to full-length reads. Sequences were annotated with PyIR, a Python wrapper for IgBLAST v1.9, using IMGT germline references to assign V/J genes and CDR3. Reads with weak V/J assignments (E-value above 1e-6), missing CDR3, stop codons, out-of-frame junctions, or ambiguous translated residues were removed. V3J clonotypes were defined as sequences sharing the same inferred V gene, J gene, and CDR3 amino acid sequence. Percentage overlap between repertoires was calculated by dividing the number of shared unique clonotypes by the size of the smaller repertoire. RTK rarefaction, the Chao1 estimator, and Recon v2.1 estimates of unobserved clonotypes were used to assess repertoire richness. In TCRdb, the immuneACCESS table is reduced to in-frame sequences with V and J assigned. These tables do not hold every clone; where another copy was compared, an unresolved V gene accounts for under half, and the others remain unexplained. That table supplies the V and J calls and clone size; D and trimming were determined from the DNA. This sample lists around 500,000 clones; roughly 77% were detected once. The ten top clones hold about 12% of the sample.

General study outcomes and caveats: Pairwise subsampling indicated that sequencing depth was expected to affect the degree of clonotype sharing among donors. Sampling was restricted to blood, and TCR repertoires in tissue are likely to differ from TCR repertoires in blood. The genetic and exposure-history diversity represented was limited by the small number of donors.

The donors were healthy, HIV-negative adults who had no recently reported acute infections or vaccinations. All donors were Caucasian adults living in Nashville, Tennessee, USA. For unsorted samples, some 100 million PBMCs were counted, and genomic DNA was extracted using the QIAamp DNA Blood Mini kit. After blood collection by leukapheresis, PBMCs were isolated using Ficoll-Histopaque density gradient centrifugation and then cryopreserved in the vapor phase of liquid nitrogen. About this clone: No cognate antigen has been identified for it. The sample holds no much larger clone one base away, and base qualities are not on file.

This receptor was taken from a woman aged 40 to 50 in good health. Some clones in this sample may be carry-over from other donors' samples. Sequenced input: PBMCs. Rearrangement joined TRBV25-1 to TRBJ2-3; too little of a D gene remains to name it. The encoded CDR3 is CASRDSRGADTQYF. At the DNA level, the sequence is TGTGCCAGTAGAGACTCCCGTGGCGCAGATACGCAGTATTTT.